This T cell receptor (beta chain) was captured in a study of T-cell memory formation after mild COVID-19. Using its own MiXCR run on the 5' RACE reads, TCRdb lists one record per CDR3 protein. This table has roughly 340,000 distinct CDR3 sequences, approximately 15% appearing once. Study-wide findings and caveats: Detection of some responders pre-infection suggested pre-existing cross-reactive memory T cells participated. A balance of CD4 and CD8 characterized clones contracting day 15 to 85, whereas later expanders leaned CD4+. The authors left the SARS-CoV-2 specificity of second-wave clones peaking on day 37 unconfirmed.

A note on this clonotype: As yet, its antigen is unknown.

The V and J ends lost 6 bases and 8 bases respectively, with 19 bases between them. Germline V gives CDR1 MNHNY, CDR2 SVGAGI (reference sequence). The CDR3 is 14 amino acids. The V and J genes are TRBV6-6 and TRBJ1-2; TRBD1 is a possible D gene (5 bases). The sequence was obtained from a man between 18 and 35 years old who had mild COVID-19 (a few samples of this study predate the infection). Cell type and time point are not known. The sequencing sample was made of PBMCs or a T cell subset sorted from them (not recorded which). The CDR3 DNA follows: TGTGCCAGCAGCCCCCCCGTTGCGGGGGGAGGCTACACCTTC. Protein sequence: CASSPPVAGGGYTF.